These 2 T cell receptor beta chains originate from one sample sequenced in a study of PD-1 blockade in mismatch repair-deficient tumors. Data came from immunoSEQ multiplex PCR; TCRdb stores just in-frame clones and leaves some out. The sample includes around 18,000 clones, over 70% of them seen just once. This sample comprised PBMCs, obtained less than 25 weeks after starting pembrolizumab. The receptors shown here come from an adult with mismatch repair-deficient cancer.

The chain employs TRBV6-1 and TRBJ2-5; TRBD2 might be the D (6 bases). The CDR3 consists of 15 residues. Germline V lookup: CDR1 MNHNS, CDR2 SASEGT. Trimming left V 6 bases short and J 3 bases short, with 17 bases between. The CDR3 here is CASREIGSAEETQYF. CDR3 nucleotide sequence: TGTGCCAGCAGGGAGATCGGGAGCGCCGAAGAGACCCAGTACTTC.

The CDR3: CASSPVGVAGNTIYF. CDR3 bases: TGTGCCAGCAGCCCCGTCGGGGTAGCTGGAAACACCATATATTTT. The chain combines TRBV6-6 with TRBJ1-3; D is uncertain. V was pared by 6 bases and J by 2 bases, with 14 bases between. The CDR3 spans 15 residues. Germline V gene sequence: CDR1 MNHNY, CDR2 SVGAGI (reference sequence).